One sample yielded the 5 T cell receptor beta chains listed below, sequenced in a study of beta chain features in type 1 diabetes. All of the isolated RNA was reverse transcribed, so expressed TCRB transcripts were sequenced. Assay: immunoSEQ multiplex PCR; the TCRdb copy retains only in-frame clones and omits some. The table includes fewer than 150,000 clones, less than 9% detected once. Sequencing used central memory CD4+ T cells from blood. The receptors here all came from a woman aged 25 to 39 in good health.

This clone was detected ten times or more. The V gene is TRBV5-1, the J gene TRBJ2-7; 7 bases map to TRBD1. CDR1 and CDR2 (germline): SGHRS, YFSETQ. V shed 3 bases and J 2 bases; nucleotides not matched to a gene: 8. The CDR3 spans 15 residues. The CDR3 DNA reads TGCGCCAGCAGCTCCTGGACAGGTCCTACCTACGAGCAGTACTTC. Residues: CASSSWTGPTYEQYF.

V and J are TRBV30 and TRBJ1-1; the D is unclear. The CDR3 contains 13 residues. Trimming cost V 2 bases and J 2 bases, with 9 bases left between them. The germline V gene encodes CDR1 GTSNPN and CDR2 SVGIG (reference sequence). The CDR3 bases are TGTGCCTGGAGTAAGACTGTTAACACTGAAGCTTTCTTT. Protein sequence: CAWSKTVNTEAFF.

J is TRBJ2-1 and V is TRBV6-5, with TRBD2 identical over 9 bases. The germline gives CDR1 MNHEY, CDR2 SVGAGI. This CDR3 is 15 amino acids long. Losses at the gene ends were 6 bases for V and 4 bases for J; bases not matched to a gene: 7. Written as DNA, the CDR3 is TGTGCCAGCAGGGCCATAGCGGGAGTTTACAATGAGCAGTTCTTC. Its protein is CASRAIAGVYNEQFF.

The chain couples TRBV5-1 to TRBJ1-1; 7 positions match TRBD1. CDR1 SGHRS and CDR2 YFSETQ come from the germline V gene. The CDR3 is made up of 15 amino acids. V gave up 4 bases and J gave up 2 bases; unmatched junction bases: 8. The CDR3 here is CASSERQGGNTEAFF. CDR3 sequence (DNA): TGCGCCAGCAGCGAGCGACAGGGTGGTAACACTGAAGCTTTCTTT.

V is TRBV27 and J is TRBJ2-2; TRBD1 matches at 7 bases. The CDR3 sequence is 12 residues long. CDR1 is MNHEY and CDR2 is SMNVEV in the germline V gene (reference sequence). V lost 7 bases and J lost 6; bases outside the gene matches: 2. The CDR3: CASKGAAGELFF. The CDR3 DNA is TGTGCCAGCAAGGGGGCGGCCGGGGAGCTGTTTTTT.